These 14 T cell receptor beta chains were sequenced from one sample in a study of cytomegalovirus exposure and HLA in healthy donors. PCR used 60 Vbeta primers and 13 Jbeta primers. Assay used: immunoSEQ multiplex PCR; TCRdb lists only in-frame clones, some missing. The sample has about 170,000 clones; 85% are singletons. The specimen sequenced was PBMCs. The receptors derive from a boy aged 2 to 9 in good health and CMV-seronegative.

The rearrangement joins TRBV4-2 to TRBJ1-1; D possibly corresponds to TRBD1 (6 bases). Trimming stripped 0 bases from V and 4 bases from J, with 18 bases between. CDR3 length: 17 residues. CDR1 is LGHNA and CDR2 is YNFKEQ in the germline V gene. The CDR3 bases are TGTGCCAGCAGCCAAGATCCCGACCTCACAGGGCTCACTGAAGCTTTCTTT. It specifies CASSQDPDLTGLTEAFF.

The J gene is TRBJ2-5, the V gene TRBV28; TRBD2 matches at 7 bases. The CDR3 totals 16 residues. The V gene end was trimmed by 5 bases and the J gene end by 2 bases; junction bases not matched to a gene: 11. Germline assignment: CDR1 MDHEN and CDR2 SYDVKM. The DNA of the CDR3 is TGTGCCAGCAGTGATCCGGGGGGACGGGCTCAAGAGACCCAGTACTTC. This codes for CASSDPGGRAQETQYF.

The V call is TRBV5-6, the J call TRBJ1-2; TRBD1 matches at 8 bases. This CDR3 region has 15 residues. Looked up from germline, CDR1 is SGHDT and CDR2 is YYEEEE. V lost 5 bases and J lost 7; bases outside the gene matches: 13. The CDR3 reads CASRGLDRDIPGYTF. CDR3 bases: TGTGCCAGCAGGGGGTTGGACAGGGACATCCCTGGCTACACCTTC.

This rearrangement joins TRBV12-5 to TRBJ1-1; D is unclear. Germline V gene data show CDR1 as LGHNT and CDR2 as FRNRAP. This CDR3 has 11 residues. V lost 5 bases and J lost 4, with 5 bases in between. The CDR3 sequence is CASGPGTEAFF. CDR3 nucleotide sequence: TGTGCTAGTGGTCCCGGCACTGAAGCTTTCTTT.

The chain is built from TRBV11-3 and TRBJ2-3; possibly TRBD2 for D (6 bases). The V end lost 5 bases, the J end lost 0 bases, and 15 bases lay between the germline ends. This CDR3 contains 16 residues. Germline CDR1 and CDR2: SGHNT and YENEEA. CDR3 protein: CASSLGTSTSTDTQYF. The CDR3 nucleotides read TGTGCCAGCAGCCTTGGGACTTCTACTAGCACAGATACGCAGTATTTT. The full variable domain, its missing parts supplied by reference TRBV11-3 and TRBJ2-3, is EAGVVQSPRYKIIEKKQPVAFWCNPISGHNTLYWYLQNLGQGPELLIRYENEEAVDDSQLPKDRFSAERLKGVDSTLKIQPAELGDSAVYLCASSLGTSTSTDTQYFGPGTRLTVL.

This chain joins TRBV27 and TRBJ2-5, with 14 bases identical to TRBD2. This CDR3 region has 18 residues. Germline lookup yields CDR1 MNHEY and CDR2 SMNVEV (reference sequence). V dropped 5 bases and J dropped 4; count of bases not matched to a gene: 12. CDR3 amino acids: CASSPQPGLAGERETQYF. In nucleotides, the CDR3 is TGTGCCAGCAGTCCACAACCGGGACTAGCGGGGGAGAGAGAGACCCAGTACTTC.

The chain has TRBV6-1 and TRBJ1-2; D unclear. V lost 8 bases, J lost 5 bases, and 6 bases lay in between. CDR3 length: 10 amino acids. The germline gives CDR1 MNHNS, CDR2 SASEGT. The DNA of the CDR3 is TGTGCCAGCTCCTCTTATGGCTACACCTTC. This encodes CASSSYGYTF.

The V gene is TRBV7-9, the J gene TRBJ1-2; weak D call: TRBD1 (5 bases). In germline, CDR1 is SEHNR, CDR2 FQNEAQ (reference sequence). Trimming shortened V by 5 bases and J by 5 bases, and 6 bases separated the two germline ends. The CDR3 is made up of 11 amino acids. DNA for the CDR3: TGTGCCAGCAGCGGGGGGTATGGCTACACCTTC. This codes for CASSGGYGYTF. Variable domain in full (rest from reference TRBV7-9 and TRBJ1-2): DTGVSQNPRHKITKRGQNVTFRCDPISEHNRLYWYRQTLGQGPEFLTYFQNEAQLEKSRLLSDRFSAERPKGSFSTLEIQRTEQGDSAMYLCASSGGYGYTFGSGTRLTVV.

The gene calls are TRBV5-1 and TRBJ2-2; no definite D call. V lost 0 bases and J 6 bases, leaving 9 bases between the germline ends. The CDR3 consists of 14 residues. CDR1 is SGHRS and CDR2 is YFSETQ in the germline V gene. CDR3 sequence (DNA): TGCGCCAGCAGCTTGGCCAAAAACTCCGGGGAGCTGTTTTTT. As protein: CASSLAKNSGELFF.

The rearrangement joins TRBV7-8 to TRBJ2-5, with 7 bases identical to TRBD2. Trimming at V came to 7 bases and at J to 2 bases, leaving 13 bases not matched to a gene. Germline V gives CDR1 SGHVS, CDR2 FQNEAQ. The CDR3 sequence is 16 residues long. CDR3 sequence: CASTPGGNFFQETQYF. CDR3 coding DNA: TGTGCCAGCACCCCCGGGGGGAATTTCTTTCAAGAGACCCAGTACTTC.

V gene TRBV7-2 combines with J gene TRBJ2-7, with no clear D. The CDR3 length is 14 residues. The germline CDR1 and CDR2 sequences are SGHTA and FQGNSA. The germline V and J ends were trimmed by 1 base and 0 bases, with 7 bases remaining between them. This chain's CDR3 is CASSLGWSSYEQYF. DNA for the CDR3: TGTGCCAGCAGCTTAGGATGGAGCTCCTACGAGCAGTACTTC.

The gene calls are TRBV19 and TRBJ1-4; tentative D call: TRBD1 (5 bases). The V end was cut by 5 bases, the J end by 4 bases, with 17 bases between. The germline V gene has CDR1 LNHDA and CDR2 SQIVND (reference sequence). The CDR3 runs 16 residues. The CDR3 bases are TGTGCCAGTAGTGTGGTTGCGGGACGGATTAATGAAAAACTGTTTTTT. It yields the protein CASSVVAGRINEKLFF.

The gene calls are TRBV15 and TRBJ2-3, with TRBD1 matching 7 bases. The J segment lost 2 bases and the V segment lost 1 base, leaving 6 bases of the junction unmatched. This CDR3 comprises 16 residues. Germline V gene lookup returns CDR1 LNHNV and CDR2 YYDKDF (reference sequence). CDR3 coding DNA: TGTGCCACCAGCAGAGGCAGCGGACAGGTCACAGATACGCAGTATTTT. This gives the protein CATSRGSGQVTDTQYF.

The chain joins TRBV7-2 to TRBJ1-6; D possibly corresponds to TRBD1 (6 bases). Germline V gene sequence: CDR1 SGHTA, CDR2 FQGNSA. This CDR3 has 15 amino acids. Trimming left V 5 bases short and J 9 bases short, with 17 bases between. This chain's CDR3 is CASSLERGATSPLHF. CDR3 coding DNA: TGTGCCAGCAGCCTAGAACGGGGGGCAACTTCACCCCTCCACTTT.